This T cell receptor (beta chain) was sequenced during a study of T cells after yellow fever vaccination. About the study: Fractions low in cell number were prepared with SMART-Seq v4 Ultra Low Input.

In germline, CDR1 is SGHTA, CDR2 FQGNSA. V lost 7 bases and J 5 bases, leaving 17 bases between the germline ends. The CDR3 sequence is 14 residues long. 5'RACE template switching produced TCR cDNA carrying a universal primer site and UMIs. TCRdb processed the 5' RACE reads anew with MiXCR; each CDR3 protein has one entry. This table has some 240,000 distinct CDR3 sequences, approximately 3% appearing once. General study findings and limits: After the booster, roughly 96% of CD4 and more than 85% of CD8 primary-response clones were re-detected.

This clonotype was detected many times. What it binds is unknown. The chain is built from TRBV7-2 and TRBJ2-5, with D unclear. This clonotype was sampled from a man aged 18 to 35 who received the YFV17D yellow fever vaccine. This sample comprised CD4+ T cells sorted from PBMCs, obtained 10 days after the yellow fever booster vaccination. The CDR3 sequence is CASTAGTGRETQYF. The CDR3 nucleotides read TGTGCCAGCACCGCTGGAACTGGAAGGGAGACCCAGTACTTC. Together with reference TRBV7-2 and TRBJ2-5, the CDR3 gives the full variable domain: GAGVSQSPSNKVTEKGKDVELRCDPISGHTALYWYRQSLGQGLEFLIYFQGNSAPDKSGLPSDRFSAERTGGSVSTLTIQRTQQEDSAVYLCASTAGTGRETQYFGPGTRLLVL.